This T cell receptor beta chain was retrieved from a study of blood T cells in healthy people across ages. Overall study results and limits: Diversity was higher, and naive CD4+ cells more numerous, in long-lived donors than in aged donors.

A note on this clonotype: Its antigen is undetermined.

A sample-barcoded 5' primer and a J-beta primer mix were used in a second PCR of about 6 to 12 cycles. TCRdb analysed the 5' RACE reads with MiXCR anew, one entry per CDR3 protein. The sample has roughly 800,000 distinct CDR3 sequences; roughly 25% are singletons. About 10 milliliters of peripheral blood were drawn from each donor. Germline assignment: CDR1 MNHEY and CDR2 SMNVEV (reference sequence). Trimming cost V 3 bases and J 5 bases; bases outside gene matches: 6. The CDR3 spans 15 residues. A further study also used this sample, focusing on T cells of mothers and their children. As reported in that work: Donors were a few healthy Caucasian mothers and their six children.

The material sequenced was blood. This TCR was recovered from a boy between 10 and 17 years old in good health. The rearrangement joins TRBV27 to TRBJ2-1; 8 bases are shared with TRBD1. CDR3 protein: CASSLVQGAHNEQFF. The CDR3 DNA is TGTGCCAGCAGTTTGGTTCAGGGGGCGCACAATGAGCAGTTCTTC.